This TCR beta chain was documented in a study of T cells in Graves' hyperthyroidism and ophthalmopathy. With regard to this clonotype: What it binds is not known. Since a much larger clone is just one base distant, this may be a read error. The final CDR3 position lacks the conserved phenylalanine or tryptophan, pointing to a likely read error.

General observations from the study: Ophthalmopathy cases were set apart from stable hyperthyroidism by a 13 V-J model.

Calling Graves' hyperthyroidism stable meant ophthalmopathy did not progress within 18 months. Uncontrolled infection, other autoimmune disease, pregnancy or lactation barred patients from enrollment. Together with thyroid ultrasound, orbital computed tomography, serum thyroxine and TRAb, clinical symptoms were used for diagnoses. There were TCR beta CDR3 regions amplified from RNA transcripts. TCR CDR3 underwent first-round RT-PCR with the HTBI primer set. TCRdb reprocessed the multiplex PCR reads with MiXCR, giving one entry per CDR3 protein. The table includes a few hundred thousand distinct CDR3 sequences, approximately 15% detected once. Trimming shortened V by 6 bases and J by 6 bases, and 11 bases separated the two germline ends. CDR3 length: 12 residues. Germline values: CDR1 MNHNS, CDR2 SASEGT.

The sequencing input was blood. The clonotype originates from a young woman with Graves' hyperthyroidism. J is TRBJ1-2 and V is TRBV6-1; TRBD1 might be the D (5 bases). CDR3 nucleotide sequence: TGTGCCAGCAGAGGGGCGGGCCATGGCTACACCGTC. It is translated as CASRGAGHGYTV.